Listed here are 2 T cell receptor beta chains from one sample, sequenced in a study of shared clonotypes between healthy human individuals. Clones were sequenced by immunoSEQ multiplex PCR, and TCRdb holds only the in-frame ones, with some missing. The table lists about 1.5 million clones, approximately 98% of them singletons. The source material was naive CD4+ T cells sorted from blood. The subset here: CD45RA+ positively selected. The receptors originated from a man aged 25 to 40 in good health.

The chain joins TRBV5-1 to TRBJ2-5; D not certain. V shed 3 bases and J shed 0 bases, with 12 bases lying between them. Germline V gives CDR1 SGHRS, CDR2 YFSETQ. The CDR3 consists of 15 residues. CDR3 coding DNA: TGCGCCAGCAGCTGGAGAGTGGGGAACCAAGAGACCCAGTACTTC. Translated, it gives CASSWRVGNQETQYF.

The V and J genes are TRBV30 and TRBJ2-7, with 10 bases aligning to TRBD2. This CDR3 is 13 amino acids long. The germline CDR1 and CDR2 sequences are GTSNPN and SVGIG (reference sequence). The V gene end was trimmed by 5 bases and the J gene end by 1 base; junction bases not matched to a gene: 2. CDR3 amino acids: CAWEREGSYEQYF. The CDR3 region has the DNA TGTGCCTGGGAGCGGGAGGGTTCCTACGAGCAGTACTTC.